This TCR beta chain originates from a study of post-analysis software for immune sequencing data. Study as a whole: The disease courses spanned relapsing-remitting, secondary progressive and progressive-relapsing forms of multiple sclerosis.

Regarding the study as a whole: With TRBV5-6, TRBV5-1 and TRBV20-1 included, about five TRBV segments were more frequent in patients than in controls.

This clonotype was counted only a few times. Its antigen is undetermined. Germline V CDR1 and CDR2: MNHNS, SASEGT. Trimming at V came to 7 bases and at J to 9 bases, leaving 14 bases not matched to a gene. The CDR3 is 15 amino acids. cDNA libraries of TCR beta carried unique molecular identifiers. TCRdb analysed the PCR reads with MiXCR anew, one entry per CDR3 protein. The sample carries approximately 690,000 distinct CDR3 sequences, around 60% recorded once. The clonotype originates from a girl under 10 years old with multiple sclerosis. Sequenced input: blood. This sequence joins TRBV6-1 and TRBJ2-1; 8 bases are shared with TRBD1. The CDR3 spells CASTTTETGVSEQFF. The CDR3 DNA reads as TGTGCCAGCACCACTACTGAGACAGGGGTCAGTGAGCAGTTCTTC.